What follows are 23 T cell receptor beta chains derived from one specimen sequenced in a study of CD8 T cells in ankylosing spondylitis listed by TCRdb under 2017. The paper's findings and limits, for the study overall: Blood from ankylosing spondylitis patients appeared to be characterized by a TCR beta motif made up of fewer than ten highly homologous amino acid variants.

The library relied on 5' RACE. The instrument given in TCRdb is Illumina HiSeq 2500. TCRdb cleaned the public reads at Q25 with fastp, built clones with MiXCR and kept in-frame beta chains. Rows matching on CDR3 protein sequence are summarized as one entry with the most common DNA and genes. The table for this sample lists more than 250,000 distinct CDR3 sequences; around 8% of them were counted only once. The top ten constitute about 14% of the sample. Antigens for these TCRs are unknown. Sequenced material: blood, either unsorted or a sorted T cell fraction (not recorded which). The source of these receptors is a male donor with ankylosing spondylitis.

The rearrangement joins TRBV4-1 to TRBJ2-4; 10 nucleotides agree with TRBD1. The trim removed 4 bases at V and 0 bases at J, leaving 9 bases unmatched. The CDR3 extends over 18 amino acids. Germline CDR1 is MGHRA and CDR2 is YSYEKL. The CDR3 sequence: CASSPGQGVPLAKNIQYF. The CDR3 region has the DNA TGCGCCAGCAGCCCCGGACAGGGGGTACCGCTAGCCAAAAACATTCAGTACTTC.

This clonotype has a count of ten or more. The CDR3 here is CASSLDKYSPLHF. CDR3 in DNA: TGTGCCAGCAGCTTGGACAAGTATTCACCCCTCCACTTT. The V gene is TRBV5-6, the J gene TRBJ1-6, with D hard to call. Deletions cut 0 bases from V and 8 bases from J, with 6 bases between. The CDR3 length is 13 residues. CDR1 is SGHDT and CDR2 is YYEEEE in the germline V gene.

This clonotype occurred many times. V and J are TRBV29-1 and TRBJ2-3; 9 positions agree with TRBD2. The J segment lost 0 bases and the V segment lost 7 bases, leaving 2 bases of the junction unmatched. Per germline, CDR1 SQVTM and CDR2 ANQGSEA. The CDR3 is 13 amino acids. As DNA, the CDR3 is TGCAGCGAGCTAGCGGGGAGCACAGATACGCAGTATTTT. The encoded protein is CSELAGSTDTQYF.

This clonotype was observed many times. This chain uses TRBV6-2 or TRBV6-3 with TRBJ2-1; the match to TRBD2 covers 12 bases. Germline V gene data show CDR1 as MNHEY and CDR2 as SVGEGT. The CDR3 sequence is 14 residues long. The junction had 5 bases not matched to a gene; V was cut back by 5 bases and J by 9 bases. CDR3 DNA sequence: TGTGCCAGCAGTCTAGCGGGAGGGGGTATTGAGCAGTTCTTC. Its translation: CASSLAGGGIEQFF.

CDR3 sequence reads: CASRRTSGLVYEQYF. In DNA, the CDR3 is TGTGCCAGCAGACGGACTAGCGGGCTAGTCTACGAGCAGTACTTC. This chain joins TRBV6-2 or TRBV6-3 and TRBJ2-7; the match to TRBD2 covers 11 bases. CDR1 and CDR2 from the germline V gene are MNHEY and SVGEGT. CDR3 length: 15 residues. Unmatched junction bases numbered 7, after V lost 6 bases and J lost 3 bases.

This sequence joins TRBV10-3 and TRBJ1-2; the match to TRBD1 covers 7 bases. The CDR3 is made up of 14 amino acids. V lost 6 bases to trimming and J lost 0 bases; unmatched junction nucleotides: 4. CDR1 is ENHRY and CDR2 is SYGVKD in the germline V gene. CDR3 in DNA: TGTGCCATCAGGAAGGGACAGTCTAACTATGGCTACACCTTC. This gives the protein CAIRKGQSNYGYTF.

The CDR3 loop reads CASSFLRLTIEQFF. The CDR3 coding sequence is TGTGCCAGCAGCTTCCTGCGACTGACAATCGAGCAGTTCTTC. V and J are TRBV11-2 and TRBJ2-1; D is unclear. V shed 3 bases and J shed 10 bases, with 16 bases lying between them. This CDR3 has 14 residues. Germline assignment: CDR1 SGHAT and CDR2 FQNNGV.

This clonotype appeared a few times. V usage is TRBV5-6 and J usage is TRBJ2-5; D gene unclear. Germline V gene sequence: CDR1 SGHDT, CDR2 YYEEEE. There are 15 residues in the CDR3. Trimming pared 2 bases from V and 0 bases from J, leaving 11 bases between. CDR3 region: CASSFRLQYQETQYF. The CDR3, as DNA: TGTGCCAGCAGCTTTCGCCTCCAGTACCAAGAGACCCAGTACTTC.

This chain joins TRBV28 and TRBJ2-1; D is undetermined. With 7 bases removed from V and 0 bases from J, the gap between germline ends came to 7 bases. Germline V gives CDR1 MDHEN, CDR2 SYDVKM. The CDR3 is made up of 13 amino acids. The CDR3 is CASIPRSYNEQFF. CDR3 bases: TGTGCCAGCATCCCTCGCTCCTACAATGAGCAGTTCTTC.

Only a few counts were recorded for this clonotype. The genes are TRBV12-3 or TRBV12-4 and TRBJ1-6, with no clear D. V was cut by 1 base and J by 8 bases, with 12 bases left in between. The CDR3 extends over 15 amino acids. CDR3 bases: TGTGCCAGCAGTTTAGACGGCTTAACGGATTCACCCCTCCACTTT. The encoded protein is CASSLDGLTDSPLHF.

V is TRBV4-2 and J is TRBJ1-4, with a possible D match to TRBD1 (5 bases). Germline V gene lookup returns CDR1 LGHNA and CDR2 YNFKEQ. V was clipped by 0 bases and J by 3 bases, with 8 bases between them. This CDR3 contains 15 residues. As DNA, the CDR3 is TGTGCCAGCAGCCAAGACGGGGGTCCTAATGAAAAACTGTTTTTT. It encodes CASSQDGGPNEKLFF.

This clonotype was observed a handful of times. The chain links TRBV5-1 to TRBJ2-2, with D possibly TRBD1 on 6 matching bases. Germline values: CDR1 SGHRS, CDR2 YFSETQ. V gave up 0 bases and J gave up 10 bases, with 13 bases separating them. The CDR3 length is 14 residues. In DNA, the CDR3 is TGCGCCAGCAGCTTGGGACAGGTGAAAGAGGAGCTGTTTTTT. Translated: CASSLGQVKEELFF.

The chain couples TRBV7-8 to TRBJ2-7; TRBD2 is a possible D gene (5 bases). The V gene lost 3 bases and the J gene lost 9 bases, with 12 bases spanning the gap. The CDR3 is made up of 12 amino acids. Germline CDR1 SGHVS, CDR2 FQNEAQ. This CDR3 reads CASSFGQSGQYF. The CDR3, as DNA: TGTGCCAGCAGCTTTGGGCAGAGCGGGCAGTACTTC.

This clonotype was seen only a few times. This chain links TRBV5-1 with TRBJ2-5; perhaps D is TRBD1 or TRBD2 (6 bases each). This CDR3 has 16 residues. Trimming removed 5 bases at V and 0 bases at J, with 17 bases between. Germline-derived CDR1 and CDR2 are SGHRS and YFSETQ. The chain's CDR3 is CASRPGRGHNQETQYF. The CDR3 region has the DNA TGCGCCAGCAGGCCTGGGCGGGGACACAACCAAGAGACCCAGTACTTC.

This clonotype was observed a few times. The CDR3 DNA is TGCAGCGTTGAATGGGGAGCCAAAAACATTCAGTACTTC. This translates into CSVEWGAKNIQYF. The gene calls are TRBV29-1 and TRBJ2-4; D unclear. Trimming left V 2 bases short and J 0 bases short, with 5 bases between. Germline lookup yields CDR1 SQVTM and CDR2 ANQGSEA. The CDR3 is 13 residues long.

The rearrangement joins TRBV9 to TRBJ2-1; the match to TRBD1 covers 7 bases. Germline V gene data show CDR1 as SGDLS and CDR2 as YYNGEE. Trimming at V came to 0 bases and at J to 4 bases, leaving 13 bases not matched to a gene. The CDR3 is 18 amino acids. In DNA, the CDR3 is TGTGCCAGCAGCGTAGCTATGATGGGGTTGGGACAGTACAATGAGCAGTTCTTC. Protein: CASSVAMMGLGQYNEQFF.

The chain joins TRBV14 to TRBJ2-3; a possible D gene is TRBD1 (6 bases). The germline V gene has CDR1 SGHDN and CDR2 FVKESK. This CDR3 has 15 residues. Trimming removed 0 bases at V and 5 bases at J, with 12 bases between. The CDR3 spells CASSQEAAGEDTQYF. DNA of the CDR3: TGTGCCAGCAGCCAAGAGGCAGCAGGGGAAGATACGCAGTATTTT.

The chain is built from TRBV12-3 or TRBV12-4 and TRBJ2-1, with 9 bases aligning to TRBD1. The junction had 9 bases not matched to a gene; V was cut back by 6 bases and J by 6 bases. The CDR3 runs to 15 residues. The CDR3 nucleotides read TGTGCCAGCAGCAAACCGGGACAGGGATTCAATGAGCAGTTCTTC. This codes for CASSKPGQGFNEQFF.

In its sample, this clonotype was seen a few times. The chain uses TRBV20-1 and TRBJ1-3, with D tentatively TRBD1 (6 bases). The length of the CDR3 is 14 residues. Germline assignment: CDR1 DFQATT and CDR2 SNEGSKA (reference sequence). Trimming stripped 0 bases from V and 1 base from J, with 7 bases between. In DNA, the CDR3 is TGCAGTGCTAGAGAGACAGGTTCTGGAAACACCATATATTTT. Translation: CSARETGSGNTIYF.

The CDR3 spells CASSLRGWGMAYNEQFF. CDR3 in DNA: TGTGCCAGCAGCTTAAGGGGTTGGGGAATGGCCTACAATGAGCAGTTCTTC. The chain combines TRBV7-2 with TRBJ2-1, with TRBD1 as a possible D gene (5 bases). Trimming removed 2 bases at V and 2 bases at J, with 16 bases between. The CDR3 sequence is 17 residues long. The germline gives CDR1 SGHTA, CDR2 FQGNSA.

This chain uses TRBV27 with TRBJ2-5; a possible D gene is TRBD2 (6 bases). This CDR3 region has 16 residues. V shed 5 bases and J shed 1 base, with 17 bases lying between them. Germline V CDR1 and CDR2: MNHEY, SMNVEV (reference sequence). The CDR3 coding sequence is TGTGCCAGCAGTCCTCTTCCGGGAGTGTCCCAAGAGACCCAGTACTTC. Translated: CASSPLPGVSQETQYF.

There are many counts of this clonotype. The chain links TRBV12-3 or TRBV12-4 to TRBJ2-3; D is possibly TRBD1 or TRBD2 (5 bases each). The CDR3 spans 14 residues. Trimming removed 3 bases at V and 6 bases at J, with 13 bases between. Here the CDR3 DNA reads TGTGCCAGCAGTTTCGATGGGGGAAGGGATACGCAGTATTTT. This codes for CASSFDGGRDTQYF.

This clonotype has a handful of counts. This chain joins TRBV5-1 and TRBJ2-7, with 8 bases lining up with TRBD2. The CDR3 extends over 14 amino acids. Germline V gene sequence: CDR1 SGHRS, CDR2 YFSETQ. V trimming: 4 bases; J trimming: 2 bases; junction bases outside the gene matches: 5. In DNA, the CDR3 is TGCGCCAGCAGCCCCCCGGGAGGGCCCTACGAGCAGTACTTC. This gives the protein CASSPPGGPYEQYF.